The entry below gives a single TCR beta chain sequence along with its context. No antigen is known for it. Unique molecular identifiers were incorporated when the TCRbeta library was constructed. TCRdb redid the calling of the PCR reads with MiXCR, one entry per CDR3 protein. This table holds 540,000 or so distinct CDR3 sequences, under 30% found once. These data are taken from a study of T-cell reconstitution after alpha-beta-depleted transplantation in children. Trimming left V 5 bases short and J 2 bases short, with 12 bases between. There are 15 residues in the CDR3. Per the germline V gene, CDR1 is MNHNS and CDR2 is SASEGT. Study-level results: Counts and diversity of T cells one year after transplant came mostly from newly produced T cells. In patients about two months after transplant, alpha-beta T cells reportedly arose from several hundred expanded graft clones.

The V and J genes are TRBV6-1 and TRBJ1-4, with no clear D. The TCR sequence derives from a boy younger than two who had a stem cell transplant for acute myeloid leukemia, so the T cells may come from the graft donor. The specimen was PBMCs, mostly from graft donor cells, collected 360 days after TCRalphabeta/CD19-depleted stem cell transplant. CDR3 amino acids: CASSRRQSTNEKLFF. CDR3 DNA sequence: TGTGCCAGCAGTCGCCGGCAGTCGACTAATGAAAAACTGTTTTTT.